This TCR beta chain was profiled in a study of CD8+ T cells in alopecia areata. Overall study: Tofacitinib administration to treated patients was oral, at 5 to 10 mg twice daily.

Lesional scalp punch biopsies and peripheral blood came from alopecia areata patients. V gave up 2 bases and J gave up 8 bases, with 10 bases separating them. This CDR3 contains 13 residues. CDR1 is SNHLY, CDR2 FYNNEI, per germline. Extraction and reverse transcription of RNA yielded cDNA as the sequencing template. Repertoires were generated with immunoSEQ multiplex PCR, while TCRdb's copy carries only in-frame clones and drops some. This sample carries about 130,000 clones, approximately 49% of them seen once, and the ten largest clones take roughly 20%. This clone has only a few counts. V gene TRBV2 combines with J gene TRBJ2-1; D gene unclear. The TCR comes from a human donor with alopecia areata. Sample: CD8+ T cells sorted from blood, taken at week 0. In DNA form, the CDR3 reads TGTGCCAGCAGTGAAAATAGTATCTATGAGCAGTTCTTC. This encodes CASSENSIYEQFF.